Presented here are 28 T cell receptor beta chains from one specimen sequenced in a study of T cell responses to AZD1222 COVID-19 vaccine. The table came from immunoSEQ multiplex PCR; TCRdb's copy has only in-frame clones and leaves some out. The sample records some 150,000 clones, 70% to 90% being singletons. The specimen was peripheral blood, collected 28 days after the second AZD1222 dose. The receptors were gathered from an adult who received the AZD1222 COVID-19 vaccine.

The chain is built from TRBV3-1 (or the pseudogene TRBV3-2) and TRBJ1-4; a possible D gene is TRBD1 (6 bases). CDR1 and CDR2 (germline): LGHDT, YNNKEL (reference sequence). The CDR3 loop spans 13 amino acids. V shed 7 bases and J shed 5 bases, with 11 bases lying between them. Here the CDR3 reads CASTGQGNEKLFF. For the CDR3, the DNA is TGTGCCAGCACGGGGCAGGGGAATGAAAAACTGTTTTTT.

This clone was counted between two and nine times. The genes are TRBV12-5 and TRBJ2-2, with unresolved D. Germline lookup yields CDR1 LGHNT and CDR2 FRNRAP. CDR3 length equals 12 residues. With 7 bases removed from V and 3 bases from J, the gap between germline ends came to 6 bases. DNA of the CDR3: TGTGCTAGTGCTAGGGACACCGGGGAGCTGTTTTTT. The encoded protein is CASARDTGELFF.

A single count supports this clone. This rearrangement joins TRBV4-2 to TRBJ2-5, with TRBD2 identical over 9 bases. The germline gives CDR1 LGHNA, CDR2 YNFKEQ. The CDR3 consists of 17 residues. V shed 1 base, J shed 1 base, and the junction held 7 bases outside the gene matches. CDR3 DNA: TGTGCCAGCAGCCAAGGGTCGACTAGCGGTGCCCAAGAGACCCAGTACTTC. Amino acids: CASSQGSTSGAQETQYF.

The J gene is TRBJ2-1, the V gene TRBV25-1; TRBD1 aligns across 7 bases. The ends lost 4 bases at V and 7 bases at J; junction bases unmatched: 10. Germline CDR1 MGHDK, CDR2 SYGVNS. CDR3 length equals 15 residues. The CDR3 region has the DNA TGTGCCAGCAGTGCAGCCGGGACAGAGGCGAATGAGCAGTTCTTC. This translates into CASSAAGTEANEQFF.

About this clone itself: This sample includes further DNA sequences coding for the same CDR3. The gene calls are TRBV6-5 and TRBJ2-7; TRBD1 matches at 9 bases. The CDR3 sequence is 14 residues long. The trim removed 6 bases at V and 3 bases at J, leaving 6 bases unmatched. The germline CDR1 and CDR2 sequences are MNHEY and SVGAGI. In DNA form, the CDR3 reads TGTGCCAGCAGAGCGGACAGGGGAGACTACGAGCAGTACTTC. It codes for CASRADRGDYEQYF.

The chain joins TRBV19 to TRBJ2-7; D ambiguous. The V and J ends lost 1 base and 5 bases respectively, with 15 bases between them. Germline CDR1 is LNHDA and CDR2 is SQIVND (reference sequence). The CDR3 is 15 amino acids. CDR3 DNA: TGTGCCAGTAGTATAGGGAGTACTTTGGTCCACGAGCAGTACTTC. The encoded protein is CASSIGSTLVHEQYF.

V is TRBV4-1 and J is TRBJ1-2, with D perhaps matching TRBD1 (5 bases). The CDR3 sequence is 15 residues long. The V end lost 1 base, the J end lost 4 bases, and 13 bases lay between the germline ends. Germline CDR1 reads MGHRA; CDR2 reads YSYEKL. The DNA of the CDR3 is TGCGCCAGCAGCCAAGGCGGGGCAGATGGCTATGGCTACACCTTC. This encodes CASSQGGADGYGYTF.

The rearrangement uses TRBV4-2 and TRBJ2-1; D ambiguous. V shed 6 bases and J shed 8 bases, with 11 bases lying between them. Germline V gene sequence: CDR1 LGHNA, CDR2 YNFKEQ. The CDR3 is 12 amino acids. CDR3 bases: TGTGCCAGCAGTTTCACAAGGGATGAGCAGTTCTTC. Residues: CASSFTRDEQFF.

The chain has TRBV11-2 and TRBJ1-2; no firm D call. CDR1 and CDR2 from the germline V gene are SGHAT and FQNNGV. The length of the CDR3 is 13 residues. V gave up 4 bases and J gave up 3 bases, with 9 bases separating them. CDR3: CASSSLSHYGYTF. CDR3 nucleotides: TGTGCCAGCAGCTCCCTTTCCCACTATGGCTACACCTTC.

The chain links TRBV6-1 to TRBJ2-3; D gene unclear. This CDR3 contains 14 residues. Per the germline V gene, CDR1 is MNHNS and CDR2 is SASEGT. Trimming took off 0 bases at V and 8 bases at J, with 12 bases between the two ends. The DNA of the CDR3 is TGTGCCAGCAGTGAAGCAGGGCAGTCCGCTACGCAGTATTTT. It codes for CASSEAGQSATQYF.

On this clone itself: The same CDR3 also results from other DNA sequences found in this sample. The chain links TRBV18 to TRBJ1-5; 7 bases are a match to TRBD1. The germline CDR1 and CDR2 sequences are KGHSH and LQKENI. The V and J ends lost 3 bases and 4 bases, in that order; junction bases with no gene match: 0. The CDR3 extends over 13 amino acids. The CDR3 sequence is CASSPDRNQPQHF. CDR3 in DNA: TGTGCCAGCTCACCGGACAGGAATCAGCCCCAGCATTTT.

The chain uses TRBV12-3 or TRBV12-4 and TRBJ1-4; D gene uncertain. The CDR3 is made up of 13 amino acids. The V end was cut by 3 bases, the J end by 8 bases, with 10 bases between. The CDR3: CASSFPPVEKLFF. DNA of the CDR3: TGTGCCAGCAGTTTTCCCCCTGTGGAAAAACTGTTTTTT.

The chain links TRBV7-9 to TRBJ1-2; D is ambiguous. The CDR3 has 13 amino acids. V dropped 5 bases and J dropped 2 bases, with 9 bases sitting between them. Germline V gene data show CDR1 as SEHNR and CDR2 as FQNEAQ (reference sequence). The CDR3 bases are TGTGCCAGCAGCGCAAGCCACAACTATGGCTACACCTTC. Translated: CASSASHNYGYTF.

This clone came up once. The chain uses TRBV6-4 and TRBJ2-1; 9 nucleotides align to TRBD2. The germline V gene encodes CDR1 MRHNA and CDR2 SNTAGT. Germline trimming cut 5 bases from V and 8 bases from J; bases unmatched to any gene: 4. The CDR3 totals 13 residues. The DNA of the CDR3 is TGTGCCAGCAGTCGGCGGGAGGGCGATGAGCAGTTCTTC. Protein product: CASSRREGDEQFF.

The chain joins TRBV9 to TRBJ1-3; D gene uncertain. The ends were cut back, 4 bases at V and 2 bases at J, with 13 bases in the middle. Germline assignment: CDR1 SGDLS and CDR2 YYNGEE. The CDR3 consists of 15 residues. The CDR3 spells CASSPMEYTGNTIYF. The CDR3 coding sequence is TGTGCCAGCAGCCCCATGGAGTACACTGGAAACACCATATATTTT.

This chain joins TRBV5-1 and TRBJ2-2; TRBD2 aligns across 10 bases. Germline CDR1 reads SGHRS; CDR2 reads YFSETQ. CDR3 size: 17 residues. J gave up 7 bases and V 0 bases, and 9 bases lay outside the gene matches. The CDR3 spells CASSLGEREGPVGELFF. The CDR3 DNA is TGCGCCAGCAGCTTGGGCGAGCGGGAGGGCCCCGTCGGGGAGCTGTTTTTT.

The chain combines TRBV27 with TRBJ1-1; weak D call: TRBD1 (5 bases). The CDR3 length is 13 residues. Looked up from germline, CDR1 is MNHEY and CDR2 is SMNVEV (reference sequence). Deletions cut 5 bases from V and 8 bases from J, with 15 bases between. The CDR3 DNA reads TGTGCCAGCAGTAAAAGGGGAACCCGGGAAGCTTTCTTT. This encodes CASSKRGTREAFF.

This sequence joins TRBV7-2 and TRBJ1-5; D is unclear. Germline lookup yields CDR1 SGHTA and CDR2 FQGNSA. The CDR3 is made up of 15 amino acids. Trimming took 2 bases from V and 1 from J, leaving 9 bases between them. The CDR3 DNA reads as TGTGCCAGCAGCTTATCCTGGCAGAGCAATCAGCCCCAGCATTTT. Translating gives CASSLSWQSNQPQHF.

The chain has TRBV2 and TRBJ2-6; the D is unclear. The germline V gene encodes CDR1 SNHLY and CDR2 FYNNEI. Trimming pared 8 bases from V and 5 bases from J, leaving 7 bases between. This CDR3 has 12 residues. Here the CDR3 reads CASRGRANVLTF. The CDR3, as DNA: TGTGCCAGCCGCGGTCGGGCCAACGTCCTGACTTTC. The full variable domain, with the rest looked up from reference TRBV2 and TRBJ2-6, is EPEVTQTPSHQVTQMGQEVILRCVPISNHLYFYWYRQILGQKVEFLVSFYNNEISEKSEIFDDQFSVERPDGSNFTLKIRSTKLEDSAMYFCASRGRANVLTFGAGSRLTVL.

The J gene is TRBJ2-1, the V gene TRBV7-6, with 11 bases lining up with TRBD2. The CDR3 extends over 16 amino acids. After removal of 0 bases from V and 5 bases from J, the junction contained 3 bases not matched to a gene. CDR1 is SGHVS and CDR2 is FNYEAQ in the germline V gene. CDR3 residues: CASSLAGTSGNNEQFF. CDR3 sequence (DNA): TGTGCCAGCAGCTTAGCGGGGACTAGCGGAAACAATGAGCAGTTCTTC.

CDR3 sequence (DNA): TGTGCTAGTGGTTTATCAGTTGATAGCAATCAGCCCCAGCATTTT. It yields the protein CASGLSVDSNQPQHF. The chain combines TRBV12-5 with TRBJ1-5; D ambiguous. The CDR3 runs 15 residues. Trimming removed 3 bases from V and 0 bases from J, with 9 bases in between. In germline, CDR1 is LGHNT, CDR2 FRNRAP.

In its sample, this clone was seen once. The chain has TRBV29-1 and TRBJ1-2, with 8 bases aligning to TRBD1. V lost 3 bases to trimming and J lost 4 bases; unmatched junction nucleotides: 7. The CDR3 contains 14 residues. Germline V gene lookup returns CDR1 SQVTM and CDR2 ANQGSEA. Here the CDR3 DNA reads TGCAGCGTTGATCCTGAGGACAGGGTCTATGGCTACACCTTC. Amino acids: CSVDPEDRVYGYTF. Filled out from reference TRBV29-1 and TRBJ1-2, the complete variable domain reads SAVISQKPSRDICQRGTSLTIQCQVDSQVTMMFWYRQQPGQSLTLIATANQGSEATYESGFVIDKFPISRPNLTFSTLTVSNMSPEDSSIYLCSVDPEDRVYGYTFGSGTRLTVV.

This chain joins TRBV7-2 and TRBJ2-7, with 11 bases identical to TRBD1. This CDR3 is built from 17 residues. V lost 5 bases, J lost 4 bases, and 13 bases stayed unmatched. The germline gives CDR1 SGHTA, CDR2 FQGNSA. CDR3: CASSLKMGQGVWYEQYF. CDR3 coding DNA: TGTGCCAGCAGCCTAAAGATGGGACAGGGGGTTTGGTACGAGCAGTACTTC.

The gene calls are TRBV28 and TRBJ2-7, with 7 bases that match TRBD2. The CDR3 totals 18 residues. V shed 2 bases and J 5 bases; nucleotides not matched to a gene: 18. Germline V gene sequence: CDR1 MDHEN, CDR2 SYDVKM. CDR3 bases: TGTGCCAGCAGTTTAGGGGGGGTGTTGAGCGGGGCGGAGGACGAGCAGTACTTC. Translating gives CASSLGGVLSGAEDEQYF.

The chain has TRBV7-2 and TRBJ2-7; 7 nucleotides match TRBD2. V lost 7 bases and J lost 5; bases outside the gene matches: 11. This CDR3 is built from 14 residues. Germline V gives CDR1 SGHTA, CDR2 FQGNSA. CDR3 bases: TGTGCCAGCATCCACGGACTAGATACCCACGAGCAGTACTTC. Encoded protein: CASIHGLDTHEQYF.

The J gene is TRBJ1-2, the V gene TRBV5-6; TRBD1 is a possible D gene (5 bases). The V gene lost 3 bases and the J gene lost 1 base, with 7 bases spanning the gap. The germline V gene encodes CDR1 SGHDT and CDR2 YYEEEE. This CDR3 has 13 amino acids. Here the CDR3 DNA reads TGTGCCAGCAGCTCCGACAGTAACTATGGCTACACCTTC. Translating it yields CASSSDSNYGYTF.

This clone appeared a single time. The rearrangement joins TRBV29-1 to TRBJ2-1; 9 bases map to TRBD2. This CDR3 has 14 amino acids. Losses at the gene ends were 4 bases for V and 5 bases for J; bases not matched to a gene: 6. From germline, CDR1 is SQVTM and CDR2 ANQGSEA. The CDR3 DNA follows: TGCAGCGTTGTTCTAGCGGGAAGGGACAATGAGCAGTTCTTC. Translating it yields CSVVLAGRDNEQFF.

The V call is TRBV4-1, the J call TRBJ2-7; D may correspond to TRBD1 or TRBD2 (6 bases each). The CDR3 runs to 16 residues. From germline, CDR1 is MGHRA and CDR2 YSYEKL. V gave up 3 bases and J gave up 0 bases, with 15 bases separating them. CDR3 DNA: TGCGCCAGCAGCCAGGGGGGCGGCGCCAGCTCCTACGAGCAGTACTTC. Translation gives CASSQGGGASSYEQYF.